The 15 T cell receptor beta chains presented below share a single source sample, sequenced in a study of T cell responses to AZD1222 COVID-19 vaccine. Using immunoSEQ multiplex PCR, the repertoire was profiled, and TCRdb retains in-frame clones only, with some absent. The table has more than 95,000 clones, about 89% seen once. Sequences were derived from peripheral blood, sampled 28 days after the second AZD1222 dose. Receptor source: an adult who received the AZD1222 COVID-19 vaccine.

The DNA for the CDR3 is TGTGCCAGTAGGGCCGGGACGGGCCTTTACGAGCAGTACTTC. Residues: CASRAGTGLYEQYF. This chain links TRBV19 with TRBJ2-7; D may match TRBD1 or TRBD2 (5 bases each). The germline CDR1 and CDR2 sequences are LNHDA and SQIVND (reference sequence). V lost 6 bases to trimming and J lost 4 bases, with 16 bases between them. The CDR3 has 14 residues.

V and J are TRBV12-3 or TRBV12-4 and TRBJ1-4, with D unresolved. Deletions cut 3 bases from V and 11 bases from J, with 7 bases between. The CDR3 length is 11 residues. In DNA form, the CDR3 reads TGTGCCAGCAGTTTGCTGGGGAAACTGTTTTTT. Translated, it gives CASSLLGKLFF.

The chain uses TRBV15 and TRBJ1-5; no clear D. CDR3 length: 16 amino acids. Looked up from germline, CDR1 is LNHNV and CDR2 is YYDKDF (reference sequence). The V and J ends lost 0 bases and 1 base respectively, with 10 bases between them. The CDR3 sequence: CATSRDPTSSNQPQHF. The DNA for the CDR3 is TGTGCCACCAGCAGAGACCCCACATCGAGCAATCAGCCCCAGCATTTT.

The chain is built from TRBV19 and TRBJ2-3; 10 bases align to TRBD2. The germline V gene has CDR1 LNHDA and CDR2 SQIVND (reference sequence). This CDR3 is 15 amino acids long. The V and J ends lost 7 bases and 3 bases, in that order; junction bases with no gene match: 7. CDR3 bases: TGTGCCAGTACCCCCGGGACTAGCGTAACAGATACGCAGTATTTT. Protein: CASTPGTSVTDTQYF.

The J gene is TRBJ1-2, the V gene TRBV29-1; 8 nucleotides agree with TRBD1. Germline V gene sequence: CDR1 SQVTM, CDR2 ANQGSEA. The CDR3 covers 13 residues. Trimming at V came to 2 bases and at J to 4 bases, leaving 3 bases not matched to a gene. The CDR3 loop reads CSVEPQGAYGYTF. The CDR3 region has the DNA TGCAGCGTTGAACCCCAGGGGGCCTATGGCTACACCTTC.

The chain joins TRBV9 to TRBJ2-3, with D maybe TRBD2 (6 bases). The CDR3 is made up of 14 amino acids. Per germline, CDR1 SGDLS and CDR2 YYNGEE. V dropped 0 bases and J dropped 6 bases, with 11 bases sitting between them. CDR3 nucleotide sequence: TGTGCCAGCAGCGTAGGGCCAGGAGGGGATACGCAGTATTTT. This sequence encodes CASSVGPGGDTQYF.

The chain employs TRBV28 and TRBJ1-1, with TRBD1 identical over 11 bases. CDR3 length: 14 residues. The ends lost 6 bases at V and 10 bases at J; junction bases unmatched: 10. Germline values: CDR1 MDHEN, CDR2 SYDVKM. CDR3 sequence (DNA): TGTGCCAGCAGCCGGGGGACAGGGGGAGGAAGAGCTTTCTTT. Amino acids: CASSRGTGGGRAFF.

This sequence joins TRBV19 and TRBJ1-2; TRBD1 matches 9 bases. This CDR3 spans 16 amino acids. Losses at the gene ends were 5 bases for V and 1 base for J; bases not matched to a gene: 8. Per germline, CDR1 LNHDA and CDR2 SQIVND (reference sequence). CDR3 region: CASSPPGTGINYGYTF. Written as DNA, the CDR3 is TGTGCCAGTAGTCCCCCGGGGACAGGGATTAACTATGGCTACACCTTC.

The chain recombines TRBV19 with TRBJ2-3; 9 bases are shared with TRBD1. This CDR3 has 16 residues. V was clipped by 2 bases and J by 0 bases; unmatched bases: 3. Per germline, CDR1 LNHDA and CDR2 SQIVND (reference sequence). CDR3 protein: CASSIRGQGSTDTQYF. In nucleotides, the CDR3 is TGTGCCAGTAGTATAAGGGGACAGGGAAGCACAGATACGCAGTATTTT.

The rearrangement uses TRBV15 and TRBJ2-1, with D perhaps matching TRBD1 (9 bases). Trimming pared 5 bases from V and 4 bases from J, leaving 18 bases between. The CDR3 extends over 16 amino acids. Looked up from germline, CDR1 is LNHNV and CDR2 is YYDKDF (reference sequence). The CDR3: CATSGTGGTGYNEQFF. CDR3 bases: TGTGCCACCAGCGGAACGGGGGGGACAGGGTACAATGAGCAGTTCTTC.

V is TRBV5-1 and J is TRBJ1-6; TRBD1 might be the D (5 bases). The V gene's germline CDR1 is SGHRS and CDR2 YFSETQ. This CDR3 has 14 residues. Trimming left V 3 bases short and J 8 bases short, with 12 bases between. For the CDR3, the DNA is TGCGCCAGCAGCTCCGGGACTGGTTATTCACCCCTCCACTTT. This gives the protein CASSSGTGYSPLHF.

The chain joins TRBV27 to TRBJ2-7; 14 nucleotides align to TRBD2. The CDR3 covers 18 residues. Germline V gives CDR1 MNHEY, CDR2 SMNVEV (reference sequence). With 9 bases clipped from V and 3 bases from J, the junction kept 16 bases outside the gene matches. The CDR3 bases are TGTGCCAGGCAGGGGGCCGGGACTAGCGGGAGTCTCTGCTACGAGCAGTACTTC. Protein: CARQGAGTSGSLCYEQYF.

This chain connects TRBV13 to TRBJ2-7; 8 bases are a match to TRBD1. CDR1 and CDR2 from the germline V gene are PRHDT and FYEKMQ (reference sequence). Trimming at V came to 0 bases and at J to 0 bases, leaving 1 base not matched to a gene. The CDR3 is 15 residues long. CDR3 loop: CASSLGDRDSYEQYF. The DNA for the CDR3 is TGTGCCAGCAGCTTAGGGGACAGGGACTCCTACGAGCAGTACTTC.

This clone has only a few counts. The chain couples TRBV5-1 to TRBJ1-4; perhaps TRBD1 as D (5 bases). V shed 0 bases and J shed 5 bases, with 11 bases lying between them. Germline CDR1 is SGHRS and CDR2 is YFSETQ. CDR3 size: 15 residues. The DNA for the CDR3 is TGCGCCAGCAGCTTGGCCTCGGGGGGAAATGAAAAACTGTTTTTT. Its protein product is CASSLASGGNEKLFF. The complete variable domain, with remaining parts taken from reference TRBV5-1 and TRBJ1-4, reads KAGVTQTPRYLIKTRGQQVTLSCSPISGHRSVSWYQQTPGQGLQFLFEYFSETQRNKGNFPGRFSGRQFSNSRSEMNVSTLELGDSALYLCASSLASGGNEKLFFGSGTQLSVL.

This clone has a single count. CDR3 nucleotides: TGTGCCAGCAGCCTACAGGGGGCGGACTATGGCTACACCTTC. Residues: CASSLQGADYGYTF. The chain is built from TRBV2 and TRBJ1-2, with 9 bases identical to TRBD1. Germline CDR1 and CDR2: SNHLY and FYNNEI. Trimming removed 6 bases from V and 3 bases from J; junction bases left unmatched: 5. The CDR3 has 14 residues.